Shown below are 30 T cell receptor beta chains from a single sample sequenced in a study of T cell responses to AZD1222 COVID-19 vaccine. Only in-frame clones appear in the TCRdb table, and some are missing; sequencing was by immunoSEQ multiplex PCR. The sample carries around 100,000 clones, about 86% recorded once. Sample: peripheral blood, taken on day 0 of AZD1222 vaccination. These receptors originate from an adult in good health.

V and J are TRBV2 and TRBJ1-2, with D unresolved. Trimming left V 8 bases short and J 4 bases short, with 17 bases between. The CDR3 has 14 amino acids. CDR1 is SNHLY and CDR2 is FYNNEI in the germline V gene. Written as DNA, the CDR3 is TGTGCCAGCTGCACTGCGCCCTGCGTCTATGGCTACACCTTC. Residues: CASCTAPCVYGYTF.

About this clone: This is likely a read error, given that the CDR3 carries no conserved phenylalanine or tryptophan at its end. The DNA is omitted, as the CDR3 cannot be located on it reliably, and the CDR3 follows TCRdb's listing. The CDR3 reads CASPSEGRRN. V gene TRBV5-1 combines with J gene TRBJ1-3. The CDR3 totals 10 residues, both ends included. Germline V gene data show CDR1 as SGHRS and CDR2 as YFSETQ.

In this sample, this clone turned up a few times. This rearrangement joins TRBV7-8 to TRBJ2-7; no clear D. V lost 0 bases and J lost 0, with 12 bases in between. The germline CDR1 and CDR2 sequences are SGHVS and FQNEAQ. The CDR3 length is 16 residues. The CDR3 spells CASSLARPVSSYEQYF. The CDR3 DNA follows: TGTGCCAGCAGCTTAGCGCGGCCCGTAAGCTCCTACGAGCAGTACTTC.

In DNA form, the CDR3 reads TGCGCCAGCAGCCAAGTGGCAGGGGGTGACTACGAGCAGTACTTC. This translates into CASSQVAGGDYEQYF. The V gene is TRBV4-3, the J gene TRBJ2-7; 7 positions match TRBD1. The CDR3 covers 15 residues. Trimming took 1 base from V and 3 from J; bases not matched to a gene: 6. Germline V gene lookup returns CDR1 LGHNA and CDR2 YSLEER.

The J gene is TRBJ1-5, the V gene TRBV6-1; possible D gene TRBD1, 5 bases. Germline CDR1 is MNHNS and CDR2 is SASEGT. This CDR3 contains 17 residues. With 0 bases removed from V and 3 bases from J, the gap between germline ends came to 15 bases. Written as DNA, the CDR3 is TGTGCCAGCAGTGAAGCTCGTGGGGCGAGGCCCAATCAGCCCCAGCATTTT. Protein: CASSEARGARPNQPQHF.

This chain connects TRBV5-1 to TRBJ2-7; no definite D call. The germline V gene encodes CDR1 SGHRS and CDR2 YFSETQ. CDR3 length equals 13 residues. Trimming took off 7 bases at V and 6 bases at J, with 17 bases between the two ends. CDR3 region: CASGLSERGEQYF. The CDR3 DNA follows: TGCGCCAGCGGGCTCTCCGAAAGAGGCGAGCAGTACTTC.

The V and J genes are TRBV7-3 and TRBJ2-5; no clear D gene. Trimming stripped 1 base from V and 4 bases from J, with 10 bases between. CDR1 and CDR2 (germline): SGHTA, FQGTGA. This CDR3 contains 14 residues. The CDR3 loop reads CASSLRATGETQYF. As DNA, the CDR3 is TGTGCCAGCAGCTTAAGAGCGACCGGAGAGACCCAGTACTTC.

On this clone: A much larger clone lies a single base off, so this may be a read error. This sequence joins TRBV29-1 and TRBJ1-1, with D hard to call. V was pared by 2 bases and J by 1 base, with 5 bases between. CDR1 is SQVTM and CDR2 is ANQGSEA in the germline V gene. The CDR3 runs to 12 residues. The CDR3 is CSVERQNTEAFF. CDR3 DNA sequence: TGCAGCGTTGAAAGGCAGAACACTGAAGCTTTCTTT.

In its sample, this clone was seen a few times. The V gene is TRBV29-1, the J gene TRBJ1-2; D possibly corresponds to TRBD1 (5 bases). Germline V CDR1 and CDR2: SQVTM, ANQGSEA. V was trimmed by 7 bases and J by 8 bases, leaving 23 bases between them. The CDR3 spans 14 residues. In nucleotides, the CDR3 is TGCAGCGCTCTCTGGGGCAGCCGAGCCGACGGCTACACCTTC. Translating it yields CSALWGSRADGYTF.

The chain has TRBV27 and TRBJ1-1; the D is unclear. This CDR3 spans 18 amino acids. V was cut by 1 base and J by 0 bases, with 18 bases left in between. Per the germline V gene, CDR1 is MNHEY and CDR2 is SMNVEV (reference sequence). CDR3 sequence: CASSLFSSYTVMNTEAFF. The CDR3 bases are TGTGCCAGCAGTTTATTCTCATCATACACAGTCATGAACACTGAAGCTTTCTTT.

The rearrangement links TRBV7-9 to TRBJ2-1; TRBD1 might be the D (5 bases). The CDR3 extends over 13 amino acids. Trimming pared 5 bases from V and 2 bases from J, leaving 7 bases between. Germline V gene data show CDR1 as SEHNR and CDR2 as FQNEAQ (reference sequence). The CDR3 DNA follows: TGTGCCAGCAGCCCCAGGGCCTACAATGAGCAGTTCTTC. As protein: CASSPRAYNEQFF.

The genes are TRBV6-5 and TRBJ1-6; no clear D. Germline V lookup: CDR1 MNHEY, CDR2 SVGAGI. With 5 bases removed from V and 9 bases from J, the gap between germline ends came to 8 bases. The CDR3 is made up of 12 amino acids. The chain's CDR3 is CASSQLGSPLHF. For the CDR3, the DNA is TGTGCCAGCAGTCAGCTGGGTTCACCCCTCCACTTT.

The sample holds one count of this clone. The rearrangement links TRBV6-1 to TRBJ1-2, with 10 bases fitting TRBD1. Germline CDR1 and CDR2: MNHNS and SASEGT. The CDR3 has 16 residues. Trimming at V came to 4 bases and at J to 3 bases, leaving 8 bases not matched to a gene. CDR3 DNA: TGTGCCAGCAGTGGATTCCGAGGGACAGGGGACTATGGCTACACCTTC. Its translation: CASSGFRGTGDYGYTF.

This chain links TRBV2 with TRBJ2-3, with D unresolved. Germline CDR1 is SNHLY and CDR2 is FYNNEI. The CDR3 spans 15 residues. V was cut by 7 bases and J by 1 base, with 15 bases left in between. The CDR3, as DNA: TGTGCCAGCAATTCCGGACGGGCTGGCACAGATACGCAGTATTTT. This translates into CASNSGRAGTDTQYF.

The chain recombines TRBV7-3 with TRBJ2-7; D is possibly TRBD1 (6 bases). Germline V gives CDR1 SGHTA, CDR2 FQGTGA. The length of the CDR3 is 14 residues. V lost 2 bases and J 2 bases, leaving 10 bases between the germline ends. This CDR3 is CASSLWNRAYEQYF. In DNA, the CDR3 is TGTGCCAGCAGCTTATGGAACAGGGCCTACGAGCAGTACTTC.

V usage is TRBV30 and J usage is TRBJ1-1; D remains unclear. Germline V gene data show CDR1 as GTSNPN and CDR2 as SVGIG (reference sequence). The CDR3 runs 10 residues. Trimming cost V 4 bases and J 4 bases, with 4 bases left between them. In DNA form, the CDR3 reads TGTGCCTGGACCGTCACTGAAGCTTTCTTT. This translates into CAWTVTEAFF.

The CDR3 coding sequence is TGTGCCAGCAGCCAAGATGTCGGTTGGGGGGGCAATCCGGGCAACTATGGCTACACCTTC. Amino acid sequence: CASSQDVGWGGNPGNYGYTF. V gene TRBV4-2 combines with J gene TRBJ1-2, with a tentative D call TRBD1 (6 bases). Trimming took 0 bases from V and 2 from J, leaving 25 bases between them. There are 20 residues in the CDR3. Germline assignment: CDR1 LGHNA and CDR2 YNFKEQ.

This chain joins TRBV7-2 and TRBJ2-2, with a weak D call TRBD2 (5 bases). This CDR3 has 16 residues. Germline values: CDR1 SGHTA, CDR2 FQGNSA. The V end lost 2 bases, the J end lost 3 bases, and 13 bases lay between the germline ends. The CDR3 region has the DNA TGTGCCAGCAGCTTATGGGGTGGAGGAGACACCGGGGAGCTGTTTTTT. As protein: CASSLWGGGDTGELFF.

This clone turned up a few times. V usage is TRBV28 and J usage is TRBJ1-6, with 10 bases lining up with TRBD1. Germline CDR1 MDHEN, CDR2 SYDVKM. V lost 5 bases to trimming and J lost 10 bases; unmatched junction nucleotides: 8. CDR3 size: 15 residues. The CDR3 protein is CASSPSDRGRSPLHF. In DNA form, the CDR3 reads TGTGCCAGCAGTCCATCGGACAGGGGGAGATCACCCCTCCACTTT.

This clone has only one observation. This chain connects TRBV11-3 to TRBJ1-3; D might be TRBD1 (5 bases). Germline CDR1 is SGHNT and CDR2 is YENEEA. Between the trimmed V and J ends, which lost 2 bases and 4 bases, there was a span of 9 bases. The CDR3 is 14 residues long. The DNA of the CDR3 is TGTGCCAGCAGCTTACGGGGGGAAGGAAACACCATATATTTT. This sequence encodes CASSLRGEGNTIYF.

This clone was seen a handful of times. The chain uses TRBV7-9 and TRBJ1-1; D not certain. Germline V gene lookup returns CDR1 SEHNR and CDR2 FQNEAQ (reference sequence). The CDR3 is 14 amino acids. The V gene lost 2 bases and the J gene lost 6 bases, with 13 bases spanning the gap. The CDR3 region is CASSLNQEVAEAFF. The CDR3 nucleotides read TGTGCCAGCAGCTTAAACCAGGAGGTCGCTGAAGCTTTCTTT.

This CDR3 reads CASSLADRYEQYF. In DNA, the CDR3 is TGTGCCAGCAGCTTAGCCGACAGGTACGAGCAGTACTTC. J is TRBJ2-7 and V is TRBV7-8, with a weak D call TRBD1 (6 bases). V was clipped by 0 bases and J by 4 bases, with 7 bases between them. The V gene's germline CDR1 is SGHVS and CDR2 FQNEAQ. This CDR3 is built from 13 residues.

DNA for the CDR3: TGTGCCAGCAGCCATGCAGGGGCGAGAAATTCACCCCTCCACTTT. Its translation is CASSHAGARNSPLHF. The chain couples TRBV3-1 (or the pseudogene TRBV3-2) to TRBJ1-6, with D possibly matching TRBD1 (6 bases). The CDR3 loop spans 15 amino acids. Per germline, CDR1 LGHDT and CDR2 YNNKEL (reference sequence). Trimming cost V 3 bases and J 7 bases, with 13 bases left between them.

V gene TRBV4-2 combines with J gene TRBJ2-7; D perhaps matches TRBD1 (6 bases). The CDR3 length is 14 residues. V was cut by 5 bases and J by 5 bases, with 16 bases left in between. Germline V gene lookup returns CDR1 LGHNA and CDR2 YNFKEQ. The CDR3: CASSSGQGSDEQYF. The CDR3 DNA is TGTGCCAGCAGCTCGGGGCAGGGGAGCGACGAGCAGTACTTC.

The chain joins TRBV5-4 to TRBJ1-2, with 11 bases that match TRBD1. The CDR3 has 13 residues. With 3 bases clipped from V and 5 bases from J, the junction kept 0 bases outside the gene matches. CDR1 is SGHNT and CDR2 is YYREEE in the germline V gene (reference sequence). The CDR3 bases are TGTGCCAGCAGCTGGGACAGGGGGTATGGCTACACCTTC. This gives the protein CASSWDRGYGYTF.

The CDR3 loop is CASSMSQGPYEQYF. CDR3 in DNA: TGTGCCAGTAGTATGAGTCAGGGCCCCTACGAGCAGTACTTC. The rearrangement uses TRBV19 and TRBJ2-7, with D tentatively TRBD1 (5 bases). The CDR3 sequence is 14 residues long. Germline CDR1 reads LNHDA; CDR2 reads SQIVND (reference sequence). The V gene lost 3 bases and the J gene lost 2 bases, with 11 bases spanning the gap. Full variable domain (missing parts from reference TRBV19 and TRBJ2-7): DGGITQSPKYLFRKEGQNVTLSCEQNLNHDAMYWYRQDPGQGLRLIYYSQIVNDFQKGDIAEGYSVSREKKESFPLTVTSAQKNPTAFYLCASSMSQGPYEQYFGPGTRLTVT.

The chain is built from TRBV7-6 and TRBJ2-3; 10 positions agree with TRBD1. Germline V gene data show CDR1 as SGHVS and CDR2 as FNYEAQ. V was pared by 5 bases and J by 4 bases, with 9 bases of the junction left unmatched. The CDR3 has 16 amino acids. DNA for the CDR3: TGTGCCAGCAGCCCCGCCGGGACAGGGGCGGCAGATACGCAGTATTTT. Its translation is CASSPAGTGAADTQYF.

The chain couples TRBV6-4 to TRBJ1-1, with D possibly being TRBD1 (5 bases). The CDR3 length is 15 residues. Germline V lookup: CDR1 MRHNA, CDR2 SNTAGT. V was shortened by 3 bases and J by 11 bases, with 22 bases between the two germline ends. The DNA of the CDR3 is TGTGCCAGCAGTGATCATCAACCGGGACCCGAGGAGGCTTTCTTT. This sequence encodes CASSDHQPGPEEAFF.

CDR3 sequence: CASTGQATDTQYF. As DNA, the CDR3 is TGTGCCAGCACTGGACAGGCCACAGATACGCAGTATTTT. The V and J genes are TRBV6-5 and TRBJ2-3, with 7 bases aligning to TRBD1. The length of the CDR3 is 13 residues. Germline values: CDR1 MNHEY, CDR2 SVGAGI. V was clipped by 7 bases and J by 2 bases; unmatched bases: 3.

The chain recombines TRBV7-9 with TRBJ1-4, with 9 nucleotides matching TRBD1. J gave up 4 bases and V 5 bases, and 2 bases lay outside the gene matches. Germline V gene data show CDR1 as SEHNR and CDR2 as FQNEAQ (reference sequence). The CDR3 has 14 amino acids. The CDR3 DNA sequence: TGTGCCAGCAGCGGACAGGGGATTAATGAAAAACTGTTTTTT. Translating gives CASSGQGINEKLFF.